The 18 T cell receptor beta chains presented below share a single source sample, sequenced in a study of beta chain features in type 1 diabetes. Isolated RNA was reverse transcribed in full, so expressed TCRB transcripts were sequenced. Assay used: immunoSEQ multiplex PCR; TCRdb lists only in-frame clones, some missing. The sample includes about 620,000 clones, about 16% of them seen just once. Sequencing was performed on naive CD4+ T cells from blood. The receptor set was obtained from a young man in good health.

The V gene is TRBV9, the J gene TRBJ2-1; either TRBD1 or TRBD2 may fit D (5 bases each). Germline V gives CDR1 SGDLS, CDR2 YYNGEE. The CDR3 totals 15 residues. With 4 bases removed from V and 1 base from J, the gap between germline ends came to 12 bases. The CDR3 coding sequence is TGTGCCAGCAGCTCCGGGACGGTATCCTACAATGAGCAGTTCTTC. It codes for CASSSGTVSYNEQFF.

This clone was recorded a few times. The chain employs TRBV18 and TRBJ1-5; D is unresolved. CDR1 is KGHSH and CDR2 is LQKENI in the germline V gene. The CDR3 is 15 amino acids. V lost 2 bases and J lost 2, with 10 bases in between. For the CDR3, the DNA is TGTGCCAGCTCACCAACCCAAGCGGGCAATCAGCCCCAGCATTTT. Translation gives CASSPTQAGNQPQHF.

The chain uses TRBV27 and TRBJ2-5, with D uncertain. CDR1 is MNHEY and CDR2 is SMNVEV in the germline V gene (reference sequence). The CDR3 is 14 residues long. V shed 5 bases and J shed 5 bases, with 15 bases lying between them. The CDR3 DNA reads TGTGCCAGCAGTGGCCAAGGTGGGGTGGAGACCCAGTACTTC. It is translated as CASSGQGGVETQYF.

CDR3 residues: CASSLAQGDEKLFF. In DNA, the CDR3 is TGTGCCAGCAGCCTAGCACAGGGAGATGAAAAACTGTTTTTT. The V call is TRBV28, the J call TRBJ1-4, with D possibly TRBD1 on 6 matching bases. Trimming removed 6 bases from V and 6 bases from J, with 14 bases in between. The CDR3 loop spans 14 amino acids. Per germline, CDR1 MDHEN and CDR2 SYDVKM.

The table lists this clone with a few counts. The chain links TRBV7-6 to TRBJ2-1, with TRBD1 matching 7 bases. In germline, CDR1 is SGHVS, CDR2 FNYEAQ. The V segment lost 5 bases and the J segment 4 bases; nucleotides outside the gene matches: 8. The CDR3 is made up of 15 amino acids. The CDR3 sequence is CASSQRGQTYNEQFF. CDR3 coding DNA: TGTGCCAGCAGCCAAAGGGGACAGACTTACAATGAGCAGTTCTTC.

The V call is TRBV5-6, the J call TRBJ2-7, with 10 bases fitting TRBD1. V dropped 1 base and J dropped 5; count of bases not matched to a gene: 9. The CDR3 spans 16 residues. Per germline, CDR1 SGHDT and CDR2 YYEEEE. The CDR3 DNA reads as TGTGCCAGCAGCTTGTCCGGACAGGGGGAATTTAACGAGCAGTACTTC. This codes for CASSLSGQGEFNEQYF.

V and J are TRBV27 and TRBJ2-7; 7 bases line up with TRBD1. Germline CDR1 MNHEY, CDR2 SMNVEV (reference sequence). The ends lost 5 bases at V and 2 bases at J; junction bases unmatched: 6. This CDR3 has 14 residues. For the CDR3, the DNA is TGTGCCAGCAGTCCCCGGACAGGAACCTACGAGCAGTACTTC. Protein product: CASSPRTGTYEQYF.

V usage is TRBV5-4 and J usage is TRBJ2-5, with 10 bases aligning to TRBD2. The V and J ends lost 3 bases and 2 bases, in that order; junction bases with no gene match: 4. This CDR3 contains 15 residues. CDR1 and CDR2 (germline): SGHNT, YYREEE (reference sequence). The CDR3, as DNA: TGTGCCAGCAGCTGGACTAGCGGACGTCAAGAGACCCAGTACTTC. Its protein product is CASSWTSGRQETQYF.

This chain joins TRBV5-1 and TRBJ2-7; 11 nucleotides align to TRBD2. Germline V lookup: CDR1 SGHRS, CDR2 YFSETQ. The CDR3 runs to 16 residues. Germline trimming cut 3 bases from V and 0 bases from J; bases unmatched to any gene: 5. CDR3 DNA: TGCGCCAGCAGCTCGACTAGCGGGGTAAGCTCCTACGAGCAGTACTTC. Translated, it gives CASSSTSGVSSYEQYF.

This clone has more than one count but fewer than ten. The V call is TRBV25-1, the J call TRBJ1-2, with 8 bases fitting TRBD1. Trimming took 4 bases from V and 8 from J; bases not matched to a gene: 12. CDR3 size: 15 residues. Looked up from germline, CDR1 is MGHDK and CDR2 is SYGVNS. CDR3 loop: CASSGQGTFGQGYTF. The CDR3 bases are TGTGCCAGCAGTGGACAGGGGACCTTCGGCCAAGGCTACACCTTC.

J is TRBJ1-4 and V is TRBV28; D is uncertain. V lost 6 bases to trimming and J lost 5 bases, with 4 bases between them. The CDR3 is 11 amino acids. The germline V gene has CDR1 MDHEN and CDR2 SYDVKM. In DNA form, the CDR3 reads TGTGCCAGCAGCGTAAATGAAAAACTGTTTTTT. It translates to CASSVNEKLFF.

This clone appeared a few times. The rearrangement links TRBV7-3 to TRBJ2-3; 11 bases fit TRBD2. The germline CDR1 and CDR2 sequences are SGHTA and FQGTGA. V lost 5 bases to trimming and J lost 4 bases; unmatched junction nucleotides: 5. This CDR3 region has 15 residues. The CDR3 DNA follows: TGTGCCAGCAGCCCAAATAGCGGGAGGGCAGATACGCAGTATTTT. It is translated as CASSPNSGRADTQYF.

This clone has a handful of counts. V usage is TRBV6-5 and J usage is TRBJ1-6; D may be TRBD1 (6 bases). CDR3 length: 14 residues. The V gene lost 8 bases and the J gene lost 7 bases, with 15 bases spanning the gap. Germline assignment: CDR1 MNHEY and CDR2 SVGAGI. CDR3 amino acids: CASAPRTANSPLHF. For the CDR3, the DNA is TGTGCCAGCGCACCCAGGACAGCAAATTCACCCCTCCACTTT.

This clone was seen a handful of times. V is TRBV7-2 and J is TRBJ2-7; TRBD1 agrees at 12 bases. Germline trimming cut 5 bases from V and 2 bases from J; bases unmatched to any gene: 4. The germline V gene encodes CDR1 SGHTA and CDR2 FQGNSA. The CDR3 is 15 residues long. The chain's CDR3 is CASSAGTGGPYEQYF. CDR3 DNA: TGTGCCAGCAGCGCCGGGACAGGGGGCCCCTACGAGCAGTACTTC.

The chain carries TRBV9 and TRBJ2-3, with 7 bases lining up with TRBD2. This CDR3 has 14 residues. Unmatched junction bases numbered 5, after V lost 4 bases and J lost 3 bases. CDR1 and CDR2 from the germline V gene are SGDLS and YYNGEE. CDR3 nucleotide sequence: TGTGCCAGCAGCCCCGGGACTAAAACAGATACGCAGTATTTT. This translates into CASSPGTKTDTQYF.

This clone was counted a few times. This sample also contains other DNA sequences that code for the same CDR3. J is TRBJ1-1 and V is TRBV29-1, with 7 bases identical to TRBD1. Germline V CDR1 and CDR2: SQVTM, ANQGSEA. V lost 4 bases and J lost 4; bases outside the gene matches: 3. The CDR3 is made up of 12 amino acids. CDR3 protein: CSVGQGSTEAFF. In nucleotides, the CDR3 is TGCAGCGTTGGACAGGGAAGCACTGAAGCTTTCTTT.

This clone was counted a few times. V is TRBV2 and J is TRBJ1-5; a weak D match, TRBD1 (6 bases). This CDR3 is 16 amino acids long. The V gene's germline CDR1 is SNHLY and CDR2 FYNNEI. V lost 5 bases to trimming and J lost 2 bases, with 16 bases between them. This chain's CDR3 is CASSPGGRTGNQPQHF. CDR3 nucleotides: TGTGCCAGCAGTCCCGGGGGCAGGACGGGCAATCAGCCCCAGCATTTT.

This clone has only a few counts. V and J are TRBV28 and TRBJ1-5; no clear D. CDR3 length: 14 residues. Germline V gene data show CDR1 as MDHEN and CDR2 as SYDVKM. Trimming pared 2 bases from V and 2 bases from J, leaving 7 bases between. CDR3 residues: CASSLEAGNQPQHF. CDR3 coding DNA: TGTGCCAGCAGTTTAGAGGCGGGCAATCAGCCCCAGCATTTT.